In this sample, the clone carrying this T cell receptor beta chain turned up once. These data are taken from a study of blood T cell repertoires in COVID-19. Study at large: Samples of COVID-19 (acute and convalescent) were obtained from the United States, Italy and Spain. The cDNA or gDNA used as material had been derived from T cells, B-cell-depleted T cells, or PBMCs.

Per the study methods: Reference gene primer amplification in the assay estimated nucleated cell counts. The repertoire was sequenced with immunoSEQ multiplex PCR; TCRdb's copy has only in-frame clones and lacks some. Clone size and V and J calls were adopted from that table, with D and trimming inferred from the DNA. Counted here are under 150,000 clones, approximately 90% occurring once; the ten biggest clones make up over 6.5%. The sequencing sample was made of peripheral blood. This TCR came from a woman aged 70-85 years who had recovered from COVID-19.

CDR3 in DNA: TGTGCCAGCAGCTTACCCTCTGACAGGGTGGGCGGCTACACCTTC. This encodes CASSLPSDRVGGYTF. The rearrangement uses TRBV7-2 and TRBJ1-2, with TRBD1 matching 7 bases. V shed 2 bases, J shed 8 bases, and the junction held 11 bases outside the gene matches. Germline V gene lookup returns CDR1 SGHTA and CDR2 FQGNSA. CDR3 length equals 15 residues.